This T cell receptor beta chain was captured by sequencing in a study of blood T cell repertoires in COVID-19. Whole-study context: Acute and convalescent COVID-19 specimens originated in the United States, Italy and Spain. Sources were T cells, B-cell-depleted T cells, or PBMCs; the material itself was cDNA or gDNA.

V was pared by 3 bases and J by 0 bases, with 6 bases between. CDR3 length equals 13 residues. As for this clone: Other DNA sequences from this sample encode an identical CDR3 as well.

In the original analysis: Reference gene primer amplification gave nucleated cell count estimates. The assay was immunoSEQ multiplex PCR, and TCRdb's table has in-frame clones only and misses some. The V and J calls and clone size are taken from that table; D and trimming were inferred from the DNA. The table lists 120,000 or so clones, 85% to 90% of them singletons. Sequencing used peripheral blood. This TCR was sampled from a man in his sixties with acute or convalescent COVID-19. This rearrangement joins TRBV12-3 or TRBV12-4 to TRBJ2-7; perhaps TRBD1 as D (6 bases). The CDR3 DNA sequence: TGTGCCAGCAGTTTGGGGGCCTCCTACGAGCAGTACTTC. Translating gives CASSLGASYEQYF.